This T cell receptor (beta chain) comes out of a study of shared clonotypes between healthy human individuals. Trimming shortened V by 5 bases and J by 4 bases, and 18 bases separated the two germline ends. CDR3 length equals 16 residues. CDR1 is LNHDA and CDR2 is SQIVND in the germline V gene (reference sequence). Each subset's genomic DNA was shared equally among a number of immunoSEQ plates. Here immunoSEQ multiplex PCR was the method, and the copy in TCRdb shows in-frame clones only, minus some. This table has 1.6 million or so clones, approximately 98.5% appearing once. Sample: naive CD4+ T cells sorted from blood. The subset: CD45RA+ positively selected. The sequence came from a man younger than 45 in good health. The chain combines TRBV19 with TRBJ1-5, with D possibly matching TRBD1 (5 bases). This chain's CDR3 is CASSHRGTRSNQPQHF. CDR3 in DNA: TGTGCCAGTAGTCACCGAGGGACCCGGAGTAATCAGCCCCAGCATTTT.